This passage covers 30 T cell receptor beta chains from one sample sequenced in a study of cytomegalovirus exposure and HLA in healthy donors. It was with 60 Vbeta and 13 Jbeta primers that the PCR ran. This table comes from immunoSEQ multiplex PCR, and its TCRdb copy is limited to in-frame clones, with some not included. The sample has around 120,000 clones, 70% to 90% seen once. Material for sequencing was PBMCs. These receptors all stem from a boy under 18 in good health and CMV-seronegative.

The chain carries TRBV6-5 and TRBJ2-1; D perhaps matches TRBD1 (5 bases). From germline, CDR1 is MNHEY and CDR2 SVGAGI. The CDR3 spans 12 residues. Trimming left V 2 bases short and J 9 bases short, with 8 bases between. CDR3 sequence: CASSYRGSEQFF. In nucleotides, the CDR3 is TGTGCCAGCAGTTACAGGGGTAGTGAGCAGTTCTTC.

A word on this clone: One end of the junction does not line up with germline, which may come from a read error. The gene calls are TRBV7-9 and TRBJ2-7, with 7 bases fitting TRBD1. Germline values: CDR1 SEHNR, CDR2 FQNEAQ (reference sequence). The CDR3 totals 13 residues. The CDR3 DNA reads TGTTCCAGCAGCCCGGGACAGTCCTACGAGCAGTACTTC. It translates to CSSSPGQSYEQYF.

This clone has only one observation. This chain uses TRBV6-5 with TRBJ2-5; D is uncertain. The end of the DNA is better explained by TRBJ2-7, so the J call may be wrong. Germline values: CDR1 MNHEY, CDR2 SVGAGI. This CDR3 comprises 13 residues. Written as DNA, the CDR3 is TGTGCCAGCCGGCGTGGGGACTCCTACGAGCAGTACTTC. Amino acid sequence: CASRRGDSYEQYF.

V and J are TRBV27 and TRBJ2-1, with 8 bases lining up with TRBD1. Germline V gene sequence: CDR1 MNHEY, CDR2 SMNVEV (reference sequence). V gave up 5 bases and J gave up 2 bases; unmatched junction bases: 8. The CDR3 contains 16 residues. CDR3 amino acids: CASSTTGVGTYNEQFF. The DNA for the CDR3 is TGTGCCAGCAGTACGACAGGGGTTGGGACCTACAATGAGCAGTTCTTC.

CDR3 region: CASSYWQGEGGTEAFF. In DNA form, the CDR3 reads TGTGCCAGCAGTTACTGGCAGGGGGAAGGGGGCACTGAAGCTTTCTTT. The chain recombines TRBV6-5 with TRBJ1-1, with TRBD1 identical over 7 bases. The V and J ends lost 1 base and 4 bases, in that order; junction bases with no gene match: 9. Per germline, CDR1 MNHEY and CDR2 SVGAGI. The CDR3 has 16 amino acids.

This clone was detected a few times. The V and J genes are TRBV6-1 and TRBJ1-1; the match to TRBD1 covers 9 bases. Trimming at V came to 5 bases and at J to 0 bases, leaving 1 base not matched to a gene. Germline V gives CDR1 MNHNS, CDR2 SASEGT. This CDR3 contains 14 residues. CDR3 amino acids: CASSRDRVNTEAFF. The DNA for the CDR3 is TGTGCCAGCAGTAGGGACAGGGTGAACACTGAAGCTTTCTTT.

This clone showed up just once. The chain uses TRBV18 and TRBJ1-5, with D possibly being TRBD1 (5 bases). This CDR3 contains 15 residues. The germline V and J ends were trimmed by 4 bases and 1 base, with 11 bases remaining between them. Germline CDR1 KGHSH, CDR2 LQKENI. CDR3 sequence reads: CASSRAAGSNQPQHF. The CDR3 DNA reads as TGTGCCAGCTCACGTGCTGCAGGGAGCAATCAGCCCCAGCATTTT.

This chain joins TRBV5-4 and TRBJ2-2; 7 bases are a match to TRBD2. The germline V gene has CDR1 SGHNT and CDR2 YYREEE (reference sequence). This CDR3 comprises 16 residues. The trim removed 3 bases at V and 2 bases at J, leaving 7 bases unmatched. CDR3 coding DNA: TGTGCCAGCAGCTCCCCGAGCGGGGACAACACCGGGGAGCTGTTTTTT. Amino acid sequence: CASSSPSGDNTGELFF.

The V and J genes are TRBV6-5 and TRBJ1-3; D unclear. The CDR3 spans 14 residues. Germline CDR1 is MNHEY and CDR2 is SVGAGI. V lost 0 bases and J 4 bases, leaving 7 bases between the germline ends. The CDR3 coding sequence is TGTGCCAGCAGTTACTCGCGATCCGGAAACACCATATATTTT. Translated: CASSYSRSGNTIYF.

V and J are TRBV7-3 and TRBJ2-2; 8 bases fit TRBD2. Unmatched junction bases numbered 15, after V lost 3 bases and J lost 3 bases. From germline, CDR1 is SGHTA and CDR2 FQGTGA. The CDR3 contains 19 residues. DNA of the CDR3: TGTGCCAGCAGCTTTTTCCTCCCTTTCTCGGGGGGGGACACCGGGGAGCTGTTTTTT. This gives the protein CASSFFLPFSGGDTGELFF.

The chain recombines TRBV4-3 with TRBJ2-3, with 10 bases fitting TRBD2. From germline, CDR1 is LGHNA and CDR2 YSLEER. CDR3 length: 15 amino acids. The junction had 2 bases not matched to a gene; V was cut back by 3 bases and J by 2 bases. CDR3 loop: CASSQGTSATDTQYF. As DNA, the CDR3 is TGCGCCAGCAGCCAGGGGACTAGCGCCACAGATACGCAGTATTTT.

This CDR3 reads CASSPRTSGRITYNEQFF. The CDR3, as DNA: TGCGCCAGCAGCCCTAGGACTAGCGGGAGGATAACCTACAATGAGCAGTTCTTC. The rearrangement joins TRBV4-3 to TRBJ2-1; 14 bases fit TRBD2. Germline values: CDR1 LGHNA, CDR2 YSLEER. J lost 2 bases, V lost 4 bases, and 7 bases had no gene match. This CDR3 has 18 residues.

The V gene is TRBV4-3, the J gene TRBJ2-5; 8 bases fit TRBD2. The germline V gene has CDR1 LGHNA and CDR2 YSLEER. This CDR3 has 15 amino acids. Unmatched junction bases numbered 3, after V lost 0 bases and J lost 3 bases. The CDR3 region is CASSQDARGEETQYF. CDR3 DNA: TGCGCCAGCAGCCAAGATGCGCGGGGGGAAGAGACCCAGTACTTC.

V gene TRBV9 combines with J gene TRBJ2-7; a weak D match, TRBD2 (5 bases). This CDR3 comprises 14 residues. Trimming took off 0 bases at V and 1 base at J, with 8 bases between the two ends. CDR1 is SGDLS, CDR2 YYNGEE, per germline. CDR3 loop: CASSVAEGSYEQYF. As DNA, the CDR3 is TGTGCCAGCAGCGTAGCCGAGGGATCCTACGAGCAGTACTTC.

In nucleotides, the CDR3 is TGTGCCATCAGTGAGTCGGGAGGGTTGAGATCACCCCTCCACTTT. Amino acids: CAISESGGLRSPLHF. J is TRBJ1-6 and V is TRBV10-3; D is uncertain. Germline CDR1 and CDR2: ENHRY and SYGVKD. Trimming took off 0 bases at V and 10 bases at J, with 13 bases between the two ends. The CDR3 is 15 amino acids.

This chain links TRBV6-5 with TRBJ1-1; 9 bases align to TRBD1. V trimming: 2 bases; J trimming: 4 bases; junction bases outside the gene matches: 8. CDR1 and CDR2 (germline): MNHEY, SVGAGI. CDR3 length equals 16 residues. The CDR3 DNA follows: TGTGCCAGCAGTTACGGGACAGGGACCTTGGGCACTGAAGCTTTCTTT. Protein: CASSYGTGTLGTEAFF.

The CDR3 spells CSVERVADTQYF. The CDR3 coding sequence is TGCAGCGTTGAGCGGGTGGCAGATACGCAGTATTTT. The chain joins TRBV29-1 to TRBJ2-3; TRBD2 is a possible D gene (5 bases). The CDR3 loop spans 12 amino acids. CDR1 and CDR2 (germline): SQVTM, ANQGSEA. Between the trimmed V and J ends, which lost 3 bases and 4 bases, there was a span of 8 bases.

J is TRBJ1-1 and V is TRBV6-5; weak D call: TRBD1 (6 bases). V was clipped by 2 bases and J by 3 bases, with 10 bases between them. The CDR3 spans 14 residues. Germline-derived CDR1 and CDR2 are MNHEY and SVGAGI. CDR3 region: CASSYREGDTEAFF. The CDR3 nucleotides read TGTGCCAGCAGTTACAGGGAGGGGGACACTGAAGCTTTCTTT.

This chain joins TRBV6-5 and TRBJ2-1, with 9 bases that match TRBD2. V dropped 8 bases and J dropped 9; count of bases not matched to a gene: 14. Germline V CDR1 and CDR2: MNHEY, SVGAGI. The CDR3 contains 15 residues. The chain's CDR3 is CASGGVREGRGEQFF. The CDR3 DNA reads as TGTGCCAGCGGTGGGGTGCGGGAGGGCCGGGGTGAGCAGTTCTTC.

The rearrangement uses TRBV9 and TRBJ2-2, with 10 bases lining up with TRBD2. The germline V gene encodes CDR1 SGDLS and CDR2 YYNGEE. The CDR3 is 15 residues long. The J segment lost 4 bases and the V segment lost 4 bases, leaving 4 bases of the junction unmatched. The DNA for the CDR3 is TGTGCCAGCAGCTTAATAGCGGGAGGCACCGGGGAGCTGTTTTTT. As protein: CASSLIAGGTGELFF.

This chain joins TRBV5-6 and TRBJ1-1, with no clear D. Trimming took 1 base from V and 0 from J, leaving 13 bases between them. Per the germline V gene, CDR1 is SGHDT and CDR2 is YYEEEE. This CDR3 is 16 amino acids long. CDR3 loop: CASSLSNNKMNTEAFF. CDR3 DNA: TGTGCCAGCAGCTTGAGTAACAATAAGATGAACACTGAAGCTTTCTTT.

V usage is TRBV7-9 and J usage is TRBJ1-5; no reliable D call. The germline V gene has CDR1 SEHNR and CDR2 FQNEAQ (reference sequence). This CDR3 is 13 amino acids long. V gave up 5 bases and J gave up 5 bases, with 10 bases separating them. The CDR3 bases are TGTGCCAGCAGCCGAAATGAGGATCAGCCCCAGCATTTT. Its translation: CASSRNEDQPQHF.

The chain has TRBV27 and TRBJ1-5; D is uncertain. V lost 5 bases, J lost 4 bases, and 9 bases lay in between. This CDR3 contains 13 residues. CDR1 and CDR2 from the germline V gene are MNHEY and SMNVEV (reference sequence). CDR3 nucleotides: TGTGCCAGCAGTGAGGACTTTAATCAGCCCCAGCATTTT. It yields the protein CASSEDFNQPQHF.

V and J are TRBV29-1 and TRBJ1-2; 11 bases line up with TRBD1. This CDR3 region has 15 residues. The V and J ends lost 4 bases and 6 bases, in that order; junction bases with no gene match: 10. The germline V gene has CDR1 SQVTM and CDR2 ANQGSEA. CDR3 bases: TGCAGCGTTGTCGATCTCCGGGACAGGGGGAATGGCTACACCTTC. Translating gives CSVVDLRDRGNGYTF.

The V and J genes are TRBV5-1 and TRBJ2-1; 11 bases fit TRBD2. Germline CDR1 is SGHRS and CDR2 is YFSETQ. Trimming at V came to 0 bases and at J to 9 bases, leaving 5 bases not matched to a gene. This CDR3 comprises 15 residues. CDR3 nucleotides: TGCGCCAGCAGCTTGGTAGCGGGGGGGCAGAGTGAGCAGTTCTTC. Translation gives CASSLVAGGQSEQFF.

The chain carries TRBV14 and TRBJ2-6, with D possibly TRBD2 on 7 matching bases. This CDR3 has 18 residues. With 1 base removed from V and 0 bases from J, the gap between germline ends came to 13 bases. CDR1 and CDR2 from the germline V gene are SGHDN and FVKESK. The CDR3 spells CASSQVAGASSGANVLTF. CDR3 sequence (DNA): TGTGCCAGCAGCCAAGTGGCGGGGGCCAGCTCTGGGGCCAACGTCCTGACTTTC.

This clone appeared once. The CDR3 loop reads CASSIDLASGTYEQYF. DNA of the CDR3: TGTGCCAGTAGTATAGATCTGGCTAGCGGTACCTACGAGCAGTACTTC. This chain links TRBV19 with TRBJ2-7; the match to TRBD2 covers 7 bases. CDR3 length equals 16 residues. Unmatched junction bases numbered 7, after V lost 0 bases and J lost 2 bases. The germline V gene encodes CDR1 LNHDA and CDR2 SQIVND (reference sequence).

This chain joins TRBV9 and TRBJ1-3, with 9 bases that match TRBD1. With V trimmed by 5 bases and J by 5 bases, 5 bases remained unmatched. This CDR3 has 14 residues. Germline V gene sequence: CDR1 SGDLS, CDR2 YYNGEE. The CDR3 loop reads CASSGTGSRNTIYF. In DNA, the CDR3 is TGTGCCAGCAGTGGGACAGGGAGCAGAAACACCATATATTTT.

The chain recombines TRBV10-3 with TRBJ1-1, with D unclear. This CDR3 is built from 13 residues. The V gene lost 0 bases and the J gene lost 4 bases, with 6 bases spanning the gap. From germline, CDR1 is ENHRY and CDR2 SYGVKD. CDR3: CAISESGATEAFF. The CDR3 region has the DNA TGTGCCATCAGTGAGTCGGGAGCCACTGAAGCTTTCTTT.

V and J are TRBV29-1 and TRBJ2-1; D is undetermined. Germline lookup yields CDR1 SQVTM and CDR2 ANQGSEA. The ends were cut back, 3 bases at V and 5 bases at J, with 17 bases in the middle. This CDR3 has 15 amino acids. The CDR3 protein is CSVDPFNRLNNEQFF. Here the CDR3 DNA reads TGCAGCGTTGACCCTTTTAATAGACTTAACAATGAGCAGTTCTTC.